This T cell receptor (beta chain) was recorded in a study of blood T cell repertoires in COVID-19. Study-wide background: T cells, B-cell-depleted T cells, or PBMCs supplied cDNA or gDNA.

Cohorts were assigned according to the clinical history that participants reported. Contact with a PCR-confirmed or clinician-diagnosed COVID-19 case occurred within 2 weeks of entry. This clone was picked up a small number of times. The CDR3 sequence is 14 residues long. The germline V and J ends were trimmed by 1 base and 4 bases, with 9 bases remaining between them. In germline, CDR1 is LGHDT, CDR2 YNNKEL (reference sequence). In the source study's methods: Using reference gene primer amplification, nucleated cell counts were estimated. Assay used: immunoSEQ multiplex PCR; TCRdb lists only in-frame clones, some missing. The DNA gave D and trimming, while V, J and clone size come from that table. The table lists nearly 300,000 clones, roughly 91% of them singletons.

The TCR comes from a woman aged 45-65 years who had been exposed to COVID-19. This sequence joins TRBV3-1 (or the pseudogene TRBV3-2) and TRBJ2-3; maybe TRBD1 (5 bases). Sequences were obtained from PBMCs or T cells enriched from blood (not recorded which). The CDR3 DNA reads TGTGCCAGCAGCCAAGGGGGCCGGTCAGATACGCAGTATTTT. Its translation: CASSQGGRSDTQYF.